What follows are 29 T cell receptor beta chains derived from one specimen sequenced in a study of T-cell reconstitution after alpha-beta-depleted transplantation in children. The authors prepared the TCRbeta library with unique molecular identifiers. TCRdb processed the PCR reads anew with MiXCR; each CDR3 protein has one entry. The table lists around 3,000 distinct CDR3 sequences, about a fifth of them singletons, with 20% to 25% in the top ten. This specimen was PBMCs, mostly from graft donor cells, taken 60 days after TCRalphabeta/CD19-depleted stem cell transplant. The source of these receptors is a male patient aged 2 to 10 who had a stem cell transplant for acute lymphoblastic leukemia, so the T cells may come from the graft donor.

The table lists this clonotype with many counts. V and J are TRBV27 and TRBJ2-1; tentative D call: TRBD1 (6 bases). Germline CDR1 is MNHEY and CDR2 is SMNVEV (reference sequence). The CDR3 extends over 12 amino acids. V was trimmed by 3 bases and J by 10 bases, leaving 10 bases between them. The CDR3 sequence is CASSLWTAEQFF. CDR3 in DNA: TGTGCCAGCAGTTTGTGGACAGCCGAGCAGTTCTTC.

This clonotype was counted many times. V usage is TRBV28 and J usage is TRBJ2-7; 8 bases are shared with TRBD1. CDR1 and CDR2 from the germline V gene are MDHEN and SYDVKM. There are 13 residues in the CDR3. V was pared by 6 bases and J by 3 bases, with 4 bases of the junction left unmatched. The DNA for the CDR3 is TGTGCCAGCAGGTCGACAGGGGACTACGAGCAGTACTTC. This gives the protein CASRSTGDYEQYF.

This clonotype was observed many times. The V call is TRBV28, the J call TRBJ2-3; tentatively, D is TRBD1 or TRBD2 (5 bases each). Trimming took 2 bases from V and 4 from J, leaving 13 bases between them. The V gene's germline CDR1 is MDHEN and CDR2 SYDVKM. The CDR3 consists of 15 residues. In DNA, the CDR3 is TGTGCCAGCAGTTTACCTTGGGGGAGCGCAGATACGCAGTATTTT. Its protein product is CASSLPWGSADTQYF.

This clonotype has ten or more counts. V is TRBV6-4 and J is TRBJ2-3; perhaps TRBD2 as D (9 bases). The germline gives CDR1 MRHNA, CDR2 SNTAGT. V lost 2 bases, J lost 0 bases, and 24 bases lay in between. The CDR3 loop spans 20 amino acids. The CDR3 DNA sequence: TGTGCCAGCAGTGACGTAATCAGGGGGCGCCTAGCGGGGAGCACAGATACGCAGTATTTT. Translated, it gives CASSDVIRGRLAGSTDTQYF.

With regard to this clonotype: Since a much larger clone is just one base distant, this may be a read error. The chain is built from TRBV21-1 and TRBJ1-5. TRBV21-1 is an annotated pseudogene. The CDR3 is 19 residues long. DNA of the CDR3: TGTGCCAGCAGCAATTTCTGTTGTCGAGGCACCCGATTCAATCAGCCCCAGCATTTT. Translating it yields CASSNFCCRGTRFNQPQHF.

The V gene is TRBV29-1, the J gene TRBJ2-7; D may match TRBD1 or TRBD2 (5 bases each). Germline V gene sequence: CDR1 SQVTM, CDR2 ANQGSEA. Trimming stripped 4 bases from V and 0 bases from J, with 16 bases between. CDR3 length: 15 residues. In nucleotides, the CDR3 is TGCAGCGTTGCGAGAGGGGACCATGACTCCTACGAGCAGTACTTC. It is translated as CSVARGDHDSYEQYF.

This clonotype was recorded at least ten times. The V gene is TRBV5-5, the J gene TRBJ2-7, with D uncertain. The germline CDR1 and CDR2 sequences are SGHKS and YYEKEE (reference sequence). V was clipped by 0 bases and J by 2 bases, with 6 bases between them. The CDR3 runs to 13 residues. CDR3 nucleotide sequence: TGTGCCAGCAGCTTGGGGAACCCCTACGAGCAGTACTTC. Translation: CASSLGNPYEQYF.

The V and J genes are TRBV5-1 and TRBJ2-1; no clear D. The V end was cut by 0 bases, the J end by 0 bases, with 7 bases between. Germline V gene data show CDR1 as SGHRS and CDR2 as YFSETQ. This CDR3 is 15 amino acids long. The CDR3 spells CASSLVPNSYNEQFF. The DNA of the CDR3 is TGCGCCAGCAGCTTGGTACCCAACTCCTACAATGAGCAGTTCTTC.

This clonotype was seen many times. The gene calls are TRBV7-2 and TRBJ2-5; D gene unclear. The CDR3 runs to 12 residues. Germline CDR1 reads SGHTA; CDR2 reads FQGNSA. Trimming took 2 bases from V and 5 from J, leaving 6 bases between them. The CDR3 is CASSLSRETQYF. DNA of the CDR3: TGTGCCAGCAGCTTAAGTCGCGAGACCCAGTACTTC.

This clonotype was seen repeatedly, ten times or more. V gene TRBV7-9 combines with J gene TRBJ1-3; D not resolved. The V end lost 1 base, the J end lost 8 bases, and 6 bases lay between the germline ends. This CDR3 spans 12 amino acids. Germline lookup yields CDR1 SEHNR and CDR2 FQNEAQ (reference sequence). The chain's CDR3 is CASSLGMDTIYF. The CDR3 DNA follows: TGTGCCAGCAGCTTAGGGATGGACACCATATATTTT.

Many counts were recorded for this clonotype. This rearrangement joins TRBV3-1 to TRBJ2-2; D not resolved. V was cut by 4 bases and J by 7 bases, with 10 bases left in between. CDR1 LGHDT and CDR2 YNNKEL come from the germline V gene (reference sequence). CDR3 length: 13 amino acids. Written as DNA, the CDR3 is TGTGCCAGCAGCCTCATTTTAAACGGGGAGCTGTTTTTT. Amino acid sequence: CASSLILNGELFF.

This clonotype is medium-sized in the sample. The V and J genes are TRBV7-9 and TRBJ1-5; D is unclear. CDR1 is SEHNR, CDR2 FQNEAQ, per germline (reference sequence). Trimming cost V 1 base and J 6 bases, with 7 bases left between them. This CDR3 has 13 amino acids. CDR3 residues: CASSLGRSQPQHF. The CDR3 region has the DNA TGTGCCAGCAGCTTAGGTAGAAGTCAGCCCCAGCATTTT.

This clonotype is labeled medium-sized. This rearrangement joins TRBV7-9 to TRBJ2-3; 9 nucleotides agree with TRBD2. V lost 6 bases to trimming and J lost 0 bases; unmatched junction nucleotides: 4. The CDR3 is 15 amino acids. Germline CDR1 and CDR2: SEHNR and FQNEAQ (reference sequence). CDR3 sequence (DNA): TGTGCCAGCAGGTTAACTAGCGGGAGCACAGATACGCAGTATTTT. Translation gives CASRLTSGSTDTQYF.

This clonotype was observed a handful of times. The rearrangement joins TRBV28 to TRBJ2-2, with D perhaps matching TRBD2 (6 bases). CDR1 and CDR2 (germline): MDHEN, SYDVKM. This CDR3 is 13 amino acids long. The V end lost 3 bases, the J end lost 5 bases, and 7 bases lay between the germline ends. This chain's CDR3 is CASSFRGTGELFF. CDR3 sequence (DNA): TGTGCCAGCAGTTTCCGGGGGACCGGGGAGCTGTTTTTT.

In its sample, this clonotype ranks as medium-sized. The chain carries TRBV7-8 and TRBJ2-7, with TRBD2 as a possible D gene (6 bases). Germline V gives CDR1 SGHVS, CDR2 FQNEAQ. With 1 base removed from V and 3 bases from J, the gap between germline ends came to 19 bases. The CDR3 is 17 residues long. CDR3 DNA sequence: TGTGCCAGCAGCTTAGTGGTGGGAGTGGGGGGTTACTACGAGCAGTACTTC. Translated: CASSLVVGVGGYYEQYF.

Ten or more counts support this clonotype. The J gene is TRBJ1-1, the V gene TRBV20-1; no firm D call. The CDR3 totals 13 residues. CDR1 and CDR2 (germline): DFQATT, SNEGSKA (reference sequence). The ends were cut back, 1 base at V and 1 base at J, with 7 bases in the middle. CDR3 coding DNA: TGCAGTGCTAGAGTTCAGCAGAACACTGAAGCTTTCTTT. Protein sequence: CSARVQQNTEAFF.

The rearrangement links TRBV5-1 to TRBJ2-1; D is possibly TRBD1 (5 bases). Germline V gene data show CDR1 as SGHRS and CDR2 as YFSETQ. V lost 4 bases and J 6 bases, leaving 14 bases between the germline ends. CDR3 length equals 14 residues. The CDR3 sequence: CASSHPTGINEQFF. CDR3 DNA sequence: TGCGCCAGCAGCCACCCAACAGGTATCAATGAGCAGTTCTTC.

In this sample, this clonotype turned up many times. The J gene is TRBJ2-3, the V gene TRBV21-1; TRBD2, the table's D call, lacks a check against the DNA. TRBV21-1 is flagged as a pseudogene. The CDR3 length is 18 residues. The CDR3 bases are TGTGCCAGTGTCAAAAGTGAGACTAGCGGGAGGGCGGAAGATACGCAGTATTTT. It encodes CASVKSETSGRAEDTQYF.

This clonotype was counted at least ten times. The genes are TRBV20-1 and TRBJ2-1, with 7 nucleotides matching TRBD2. Germline V gene lookup returns CDR1 DFQATT and CDR2 SNEGSKA (reference sequence). CDR3 length: 13 residues. The ends lost 0 bases at V and 10 bases at J; junction bases unmatched: 6. Here the CDR3 reads CSARDREAGEQFF. The CDR3 DNA sequence: TGCAGTGCTAGAGATCGGGAAGCGGGAGAGCAGTTCTTC.

The chain recombines TRBV4-1 with TRBJ2-3; D remains unclear. V gave up 1 base and J gave up 6 bases, with 8 bases separating them. The CDR3 loop spans 13 amino acids. Germline CDR1 MGHRA, CDR2 YSYEKL. The chain's CDR3 is CASSQGVGDTQYF. As DNA, the CDR3 is TGCGCCAGCAGCCAAGGCGTGGGTGATACGCAGTATTTT.

The chain employs TRBV3-1 and TRBJ2-2, with D possibly matching TRBD2 (5 bases). Germline-derived CDR1 and CDR2 are LGHDT and YNNKEL (reference sequence). V was clipped by 10 bases and J by 4 bases, with 19 bases between them. The CDR3 spans 15 residues. This CDR3 is CATTHRGRITGELFF. The CDR3 DNA reads TGTGCCACCACCCATCGTGGGAGAATCACCGGGGAGCTGTTTTTT.

This clonotype is labeled large. The chain carries TRBV6-5 and TRBJ2-3; D remains ambiguous. The CDR3 runs 11 residues. CDR1 is MNHEY, CDR2 SVGAGI, per germline. V shed 8 bases and J shed 5 bases, with 8 bases lying between them. CDR3 loop: CASGWGDTQYF. The CDR3 bases are TGTGCCAGCGGGTGGGGAGATACGCAGTATTTT.

This clonotype was recorded at least ten times. The chain employs TRBV6-5 and TRBJ2-7; 7 bases fit TRBD2. The CDR3 contains 16 residues. Unmatched junction bases numbered 16, after V lost 8 bases and J lost 3 bases. The germline CDR1 and CDR2 sequences are MNHEY and SVGAGI. The CDR3 loop reads CASPIYPSSGNYEQYF. In nucleotides, the CDR3 is TGTGCCAGCCCGATTTACCCTTCTAGCGGCAACTACGAGCAGTACTTC.

This clonotype was observed many times. V and J are TRBV12-3 or TRBV12-4 and TRBJ2-7, with TRBD2 as a possible D gene (7 bases). The CDR3 has 15 amino acids. V dropped 3 bases and J dropped 1 base, with 13 bases sitting between them. The CDR3 region is CASSLRGLPSYEQYF. CDR3 nucleotide sequence: TGTGCCAGCAGTTTGCGGGGGCTCCCTTCCTACGAGCAGTACTTC.

Relative to its sample, this clonotype is hyperexpanded. The chain employs TRBV5-5 and TRBJ2-1; TRBD2 agrees at 11 bases. CDR1 is SGHKS and CDR2 is YYEKEE in the germline V gene (reference sequence). V shed 5 bases and J 3 bases; nucleotides not matched to a gene: 4. The CDR3 loop spans 15 amino acids. The CDR3 DNA follows: TGTGCCAGCAGGGAGCTAGCGGGAGGCTACAATGAGCAGTTCTTC. This translates into CASRELAGGYNEQFF.

The chain recombines TRBV20-1 with TRBJ2-1, with TRBD2 matching over 15 bases. Per the germline V gene, CDR1 is DFQATT and CDR2 is SNEGSKA (reference sequence). This CDR3 has 18 residues. CDR3 in DNA: TGCTGTTCTAGGGTGGGACTAGCGGGAGGCAGGGCCTACAATGAGCAGTTCTTC. Amino acids: CCSRVGLAGGRAYNEQFF.

This clonotype is termed medium-sized. The rearrangement links TRBV11-1 to TRBJ1-1; D not certain. V was shortened by 2 bases and J by 3 bases, with 10 bases between the two germline ends. The CDR3 has 14 residues. CDR1 SGHAT and CDR2 FQDESV come from the germline V gene (reference sequence). Here the CDR3 DNA reads TGTGCCAGCAGCTTAAACGTACTTGACACTGAAGCTTTCTTT. It translates to CASSLNVLDTEAFF. Together with reference TRBV11-1 and TRBJ1-1, the CDR3 gives the full variable domain: EAEVAQSPRYKITEKSQAVAFWCDPISGHATLYWYRQILGQGPELLVQFQDESVVDDSQLPKDRFSAERLKGVDSTLKIQPAELGDSAMYLCASSLNVLDTEAFFGQGTRLTVV.

The sample holds many counts of this clonotype. J is TRBJ1-5 and V is TRBV3-1; perhaps TRBD1 as D (6 bases). Germline CDR1 is LGHDT and CDR2 is YNNKEL (reference sequence). There are 15 residues in the CDR3. Trimming pared 4 bases from V and 6 bases from J, leaving 16 bases between. CDR3: CASSPSPHRAQPQHF. The CDR3 nucleotides are TGTGCCAGCAGCCCCAGCCCACACAGGGCTCAGCCCCAGCATTTT.

Judged by abundance, this clonotype is large. V is TRBV11-2 and J is TRBJ1-2; TRBD1 might be the D (5 bases). Per the germline V gene, CDR1 is SGHAT and CDR2 is FQNNGV. This CDR3 comprises 14 residues. Trimming took 5 bases from V and 5 from J, leaving 15 bases between them. The CDR3 loop is CASSPGTLIYGYTF. The CDR3, as DNA: TGTGCCAGCAGCCCCGGGACCCTCATTTATGGCTACACCTTC.